This is a list of T cell receptor beta chains from one sample in a study of T-cell memory formation after mild COVID-19. Each CDR3 protein is one row after TCRdb ran MiXCR on the 5' RACE reads. The table lists 550,000 to 600,000 distinct CDR3 sequences, about 20% of them singletons. Sequencing input: PBMCs or a T cell subset sorted from them (not recorded which). All receptors derive from an adult woman who had mild COVID-19 (a few samples of this study predate the infection). Cell type and time point are not known. Each CDR3 is given without its conserved first and last residue.

V	J	CDR3
TRBV6-5	TRBJ2-7	ASSYGLAPYEQY
TRBV19	TRBJ1-1	ASSIRGRWTQNTEAF
TRBV9	TRBJ1-2	ASSSTPGQGSGGYT
TRBV3-1	TRBJ2-7	ASSQGVEGEQY
TRBV2	TRBJ2-4	ASSDLAKNIQY
TRBV5-1	TRBJ2-1	ASSLATMRGASYNEQF
TRBV3-1	TRBJ1-6	ASSHLQDSPLH
TRBV18	TRBJ2-1	ASSPPTGAQF
TRBV29-1	TRBJ2-7	SVARGGHEQY
TRBV5-1	TRBJ2-2	ASSLAGTTGELF
TRBV3-1	TRBJ1-2	ASSKQPRGSSGYT
TRBV24-1	TRBJ2-3	ATSDSYEGGKDTQY
TRBV5-6	TRBJ2-5	ASSLSPAGVVETQY
TRBV29-1	TRBJ2-7	SVVPDRGYEQY
TRBV6-2/TRBV6-3	TRBJ2-2	ASSYESGGSNTGELF
TRBV18	TRBJ1-4	ASSPAARYNEKLF
TRBV4-1	TRBJ1-3	ASSQDASLRNTIY
TRBV27	TRBJ2-1	ASSFVQRAYNEQF
TRBV12-3/TRBV12-4	TRBJ2-2	ASRDPNTGELF
TRBV6-2/TRBV6-3	TRBJ2-3	ASSSLGLADITDTQY
TRBV3-1	TRBJ1-6	ASSHTGVFSNSPLH
TRBV12-3/TRBV12-4	TRBJ1-1	ASSLESVARTLYSNTEAF
TRBV27	TRBJ2-1	ASSGQGKRYNEQF
TRBV7-2	TRBJ2-1	ASSFIRQGVEQF
TRBV4-2	TRBJ2-7	ASSQDPITYEQY
TRBV5-1	TRBJ1-5	ASSLVPGESQPQH
TRBV12-3/TRBV12-4	TRBJ1-2	ASSPGLDGYT
TRBV24-1	TRBJ2-1	ATSDFRLAGGLRQF
TRBV12-3/TRBV12-4	TRBJ1-5	ASSGAMRGNQPQH
TRBV12-3/TRBV12-4	TRBJ1-6	ASSFGGLSGAPLH
TRBV20-1	TRBJ2-7	SARVPSSYEQY
TRBV7-8	TRBJ1-2	ASSLHRTGKSGYT
TRBV7-8	TRBJ2-3	ASSLYTIKKTGTDTQY
TRBV7-3	TRBJ2-2	ASSPGQERGTGELF
TRBV12-3/TRBV12-4	TRBJ1-5	ASSYMGPGQPQH